This T cell receptor beta chain was observed in a study of beta chain features in type 1 diabetes (dated by TCRdb to between 2018 and 2020). The study in broad terms: Mean age, gender distribution, total cell number and subset yield did not differ between patients and healthy donors. A total of around 110,000,000 sorted cells were examined across all samples, and RNA yield correlated strongly with the number of cells per subset. The study compared TCRB repertoires of sorted circulating CD4+ T cell subsets between recently diagnosed type 1 diabetes patients and matched healthy donors. Whereas all 28 donors provided naive and central memory subsets, regulatory and stem cell-like memory subsets were isolated from just 8 patients and roughly 8 healthy donors.

Trimming at the junction amounts to 5 bases on V and 3 bases on J, and the germline ends lie 14 bases apart. The germline V gene (reference sequence) specifies SEHNR as CDR1 and FQNEAQ as CDR2. The CDR3, cysteine through phenylalanine, is 14 amino acids long. Only the CDR3 DNA stays, 42 bases, in frame from base 1. Turning to this clone: It has no known antigen specificity. Within one base of it there is no much larger clone, and no base qualities were kept.

The investigation overall reported the following: Patients with type 1 diabetes made fewer insertions and deleted more nucleotides at VDJ recombination sites, implying thymic rearrangement abnormalities. Shorter templates might have been favored by PCR, but patient and control samples were amplified and corrected together, so both groups would have been affected equally by any skew. Only small numbers of individuals were included in the HLA sub-analyses, which left unresolved whether HLA type had any influence on TCRB rearrangement. Naive, central memory and regulatory TCRB repertoires appeared more similar among patients than among healthy donors. Because cDNA was sequenced instead of genomic DNA, activated cells with high expression could be over-represented, although the groups did not differ in activation or CD3 levels. Type 1 diabetes patients showed a moderate but significant shortening of TCRB CDR3 length in all four CD4+ subsets.

From each donor, a single peripheral blood sample of 100 to 150 mL on average was drawn into heparinised tubes. Naive, central memory, regulatory and stem cell-like memory CD4+ T cells were sorted on a BD FACSAria II using a panel including CD45RO, CCR7, CD25, CD127, CD95 and CD27. Purity was above 95% for every sorted population. PBMCs were isolated immediately by Lymphoprep density gradient centrifugation and stained directly without culture. To minimize batch effects, samples were stained and sorted in pairs, one healthy donor with one patient per experiment. The entire amount of isolated RNA was reverse transcribed using the High Capacity cDNA Reverse Transcription Kit, so the sequenced TCRB transcripts were expressed ones. Deep immunoSEQ sequencing was applied to naive, central memory and regulatory T cell samples, giving an average of roughly 3.3 million total reads per sample. Sorted cells were lysed in RLT buffer, and RNA was extracted using DNase-treated RNeasy Micro or Mini kits according to cell number. Each cell subset was processed separately to prevent cross-contamination, with patient and healthy donor samples processed together. Using the immunoSEQ multiplex PCR, TCRB sequences were amplified from cDNA into 87-bp fragments spanning the CDR3 region. Sequencing of the amplicons was performed on the Illumina HiSeq platform. As for the original processing: PCR bias was computationally corrected using synthetic template baselines, reads within Hamming distance 2 were collapsed, and singletons that could not be merged were discarded. Reads were aligned against IMGT so that V, D and J genes, CDR3 length and insertions or deletions at six rearrangement sites could be assigned. Within each subset, clonotype counts were normalized to sorted cell number, and only after that were true diversity and Gini coefficients computed with the tcR R package. The overlap coefficient, calculated on TCRB nucleotide sequences, was used to measure repertoire sharing. Out-of-frame TCRB sequences from naive cells were analyzed as a proxy for the pre-selection repertoire. Not all clones reach the TCRdb copy of this immuneACCESS table, which keeps in-frame sequences only. Checked studies attribute under half of the gap to unresolved V genes and leave the rest unexplained. V, J and clone size reflect that table, while D and trimming were determined from the DNA. This sample is represented by more than 250,000 clones; roughly 13% of them were singletons. The biggest ten clones account for less than 0.02% of the sample.

The clonotype comes from a man aged 25 to 40 with type 1 diabetes. The sequencing sample was made of naive CD4+ T cells from blood. Interpreted using the paper, the cell subset or site label stands for: true naive CD4+ T cells. The chain employs TRBV7-9 and TRBJ2-7, and TRBD2 may be the D gene, going by 6 matching bases. The CDR3 protein sequence reads: CASSGTGAIYEQYF. The DNA is TGTGCCAGCAGCGGGACGGGAGCTATCTACGAGCAGTACTTC.